This T cell receptor (beta chain) was retrieved from a study of shared clonotypes between healthy human individuals. Points from the study as a whole: The sole specimen, blood, was sampled, and tissue repertoires likely differ. Clonotypes not shared had lower generation probabilities than those common to all four donors.

Only CD45RO-negative cells positively selected for CCR7 counted as naive CD8 cells, so terminally differentiated effector memory CD45RA+ cells were excluded. This clone appeared a single time. Its antigen remains unknown. Assay used: immunoSEQ multiplex PCR; TCRdb lists only in-frame clones, some missing. Of roughly 2,000,000 clones in the sample, approximately 94% were seen once. The CDR3 spans 15 residues. V lost 3 bases, J lost 6 bases, and 12 bases stayed unmatched. In germline, CDR1 is SQVTM, CDR2 ANQGSEA. This TCR was sampled from a man aged 18 to 30 in good health. The rearrangement joins TRBV29-1 to TRBJ2-3, with 7 bases matching TRBD1. Input material: naive CD8+ T cells sorted from blood. CDR3 residues: CSVEDQGVSRDTQYF. In nucleotides, the CDR3 is TGCAGCGTTGAGGACCAGGGGGTTTCTAGGGATACGCAGTATTTT.